These 27 T cell receptor beta chains originate from one sample sequenced in a study of blood T cell repertoires in COVID-19. The protocol was immunoSEQ multiplex PCR, while the TCRdb copy is restricted to in-frame clones and leaves out a portion. The table records some 57,000 clones, roughly nine tenths of them present only once. The sequenced material came from peripheral blood. These receptors originate from a man aged 55-75 years with acute or convalescent COVID-19.

This clone has a single count. V is TRBV5-1 and J is TRBJ2-6; a weak D match, TRBD1 (6 bases). The V gene lost 3 bases and the J gene lost 0 bases, with 13 bases spanning the gap. Germline V CDR1 and CDR2: SGHRS, YFSETQ. CDR3 size: 17 residues. CDR3 nucleotides: TGCGCCAGCAGCTCCCGACAGGTTCTCTCTGGGGCCAACGTCCTGACTTTC. Its translation: CASSSRQVLSGANVLTF.

The CDR3 protein is CASSISGGEPLHF. CDR3 DNA: TGTGCCAGTAGTATTTCAGGAGGAGAACCCCTCCACTTT. The genes are TRBV19 and TRBJ1-6, with D uncertain. CDR1 and CDR2 (germline): LNHDA, SQIVND (reference sequence). CDR3 length: 13 amino acids. V was pared by 3 bases and J by 12 bases, with 12 bases between.

J is TRBJ1-1 and V is TRBV13; D remains ambiguous. The length of the CDR3 is 16 residues. Trimming cost V 1 base and J 0 bases, with 12 bases left between them. Germline values: CDR1 PRHDT, CDR2 FYEKMQ (reference sequence). As DNA, the CDR3 is TGTGCCAGCAGCTTAGCAGGATTGTCGATGAACACTGAAGCTTTCTTT. It is translated as CASSLAGLSMNTEAFF.

This chain joins TRBV4-2 and TRBJ1-3, with no clear D. CDR1 and CDR2 from the germline V gene are LGHNA and YNFKEQ. V dropped 0 bases and J dropped 2 bases, with 11 bases sitting between them. The CDR3 consists of 16 residues. CDR3 loop: CASSQDRRVTGNTIYF. The CDR3 DNA reads as TGTGCCAGCAGCCAAGATAGGAGGGTTACTGGAAACACCATATATTTT.

The rearrangement links TRBV18 to TRBJ2-1, with 10 bases fitting TRBD1. V gave up 4 bases and J gave up 7 bases; unmatched junction bases: 7. Germline CDR1 is KGHSH and CDR2 is LQKENI. This CDR3 comprises 15 residues. The CDR3 DNA reads TGTGCCAGCTCACAGAATCCGGGACAGGGGAATGAGCAGTTCTTC. It specifies CASSQNPGQGNEQFF.

This chain links TRBV28 with TRBJ1-2, with 8 positions matching TRBD1. Germline V gene sequence: CDR1 MDHEN, CDR2 SYDVKM. The ends lost 3 bases at V and 2 bases at J; junction bases unmatched: 8. CDR3 length: 16 residues. CDR3 nucleotide sequence: TGTGCCAGCAGTTTGGGCCACAGGGGGACCAACTATGGCTACACCTTC. The encoded protein is CASSLGHRGTNYGYTF.

The V and J genes are TRBV5-1 and TRBJ2-7; the match to TRBD1 covers 7 bases. Germline V gives CDR1 SGHRS, CDR2 YFSETQ. The CDR3 covers 12 residues. V trimming: 4 bases; J trimming: 3 bases; junction bases outside the gene matches: 1. The CDR3 nucleotides are TGCGCCAGCAGCAGGGACAGCTACGAGCAGTACTTC. Translated: CASSRDSYEQYF.

This chain uses TRBV6-5 with TRBJ2-7; tentatively, D is TRBD1 (6 bases). V was trimmed by 8 bases and J by 0 bases, leaving 14 bases between them. The V gene's germline CDR1 is MNHEY and CDR2 SVGAGI. This CDR3 spans 14 amino acids. The CDR3: CASRPGHSSYEQYF. The CDR3 bases are TGTGCCAGCCGGCCGGGACACAGCTCCTACGAGCAGTACTTC.

In nucleotides, the CDR3 is TGCGCCAGCAGGTCAAGACTAGCGGGGGGGACAGATACGCAGTATTTT. Its protein is CASRSRLAGGTDTQYF. The chain employs TRBV5-1 and TRBJ2-3; 14 nucleotides agree with TRBD2. Germline lookup yields CDR1 SGHRS and CDR2 YFSETQ. This CDR3 has 16 amino acids. Unmatched junction bases numbered 5, after V lost 5 bases and J lost 3 bases.

As DNA, the CDR3 is TGCGCCAGCAGCTTCTCCCAGCGGGGGTACTACAATGAGCAGTTCTTC. Protein product: CASSFSQRGYYNEQFF. The chain uses TRBV5-1 and TRBJ2-1, with 8 bases matching TRBD2. This CDR3 comprises 16 residues. The V gene end was trimmed by 2 bases and the J gene end by 3 bases; junction bases not matched to a gene: 7. Germline V CDR1 and CDR2: SGHRS, YFSETQ.

The rearrangement joins TRBV11-2 to TRBJ2-2; TRBD1 matches at 7 bases. Germline V gene sequence: CDR1 SGHAT, CDR2 FQNNGV. This CDR3 contains 14 residues. Germline trimming cut 5 bases from V and 2 bases from J; bases unmatched to any gene: 2. The CDR3 DNA is TGTGCCAGCAGCCGGACAGGCAACACCGGGGAGCTGTTTTTT. Encoded protein: CASSRTGNTGELFF.

This sequence joins TRBV7-9 and TRBJ2-5; the D gene is possibly TRBD2 (5 bases). The CDR3 is 12 residues long. The V end was cut by 8 bases, the J end by 1 base, with 8 bases between. Germline V gives CDR1 SEHNR, CDR2 FQNEAQ (reference sequence). The CDR3 bases are TGTGCCAGCGGAGGTATCCAAGAGACCCAGTACTTC. Residues: CASGGIQETQYF.

The chain uses TRBV7-6 and TRBJ1-4, with 8 bases that match TRBD1. Germline V gives CDR1 SGHVS, CDR2 FNYEAQ. The CDR3 is 17 residues long. The V segment lost 1 base and the J segment 3 bases; nucleotides outside the gene matches: 7. The CDR3 is CASSLGTGRPPNEKLFF. The DNA of the CDR3 is TGTGCCAGCAGCTTAGGGACAGGGAGGCCGCCTAATGAAAAACTGTTTTTT.

The gene calls are TRBV24-1 and TRBJ2-7, with TRBD1 matching 7 bases. The length of the CDR3 is 16 residues. CDR1 and CDR2 (germline): KGHDR, SFDVKD. Unmatched junction bases numbered 10, after V lost 2 bases and J lost 4 bases. The CDR3 reads CATSDSKWTGVYEQYF. Here the CDR3 DNA reads TGTGCCACCAGTGATTCGAAATGGACAGGAGTTTACGAGCAGTACTTC.

The gene calls are TRBV11-2 and TRBJ1-3; 8 positions agree with TRBD1. The germline gives CDR1 SGHAT, CDR2 FQNNGV. Trimming removed 0 bases from V and 3 bases from J; junction bases left unmatched: 7. This CDR3 spans 17 amino acids. CDR3 bases: TGTGCCAGCAGCTTAGATTGGAGGACAGGGCTTGGAAACACCATATATTTT. Translated: CASSLDWRTGLGNTIYF.

This clone was seen once. The gene calls are TRBV6-1 and TRBJ2-7; TRBD2 matches at 14 bases. J lost 3 bases, V lost 3 bases, and 7 bases had no gene match. The CDR3 is 17 amino acids. CDR1 and CDR2 (germline): MNHNS, SASEGT. CDR3 residues: CASSDRTSGGFFYEQYF. The CDR3 DNA sequence: TGTGCCAGCAGTGACCGGACTAGCGGGGGGTTCTTCTACGAGCAGTACTTC.

This clone was recorded once. The chain combines TRBV27 with TRBJ1-1, with TRBD1 matching over 8 bases. Germline CDR1 and CDR2: MNHEY and SMNVEV (reference sequence). V gave up 6 bases and J gave up 1 base; unmatched junction bases: 4. This CDR3 contains 14 residues. The CDR3 is CASRDRDTNTEAFF. The CDR3 DNA reads TGTGCCAGCAGGGACAGGGATACGAACACTGAAGCTTTCTTT.

This sequence joins TRBV21-1 and TRBJ2-1; the table's D call, TRBD1, has no DNA check behind it. TRBV21-1 corresponds to a pseudogene. The CDR3 has 18 amino acids. The CDR3 region has the DNA TGTGCCAGCACCAAAGGGGATGACCGGGACAGCTCCTACAATGAGCAGTTCTTC. Protein: CASTKGDDRDSSYNEQFF.

A single count supports this clone. The chain recombines TRBV25-1 with TRBJ2-7; a weak D match, TRBD2 (7 bases). The CDR3 contains 15 residues. The germline gives CDR1 MGHDK, CDR2 SYGVNS. Trimming shortened V by 4 bases and J by 5 bases, and 18 bases separated the two germline ends. CDR3 sequence: CASSGPGGPAHEQYF. The CDR3, as DNA: TGTGCCAGCAGTGGCCCGGGGGGCCCCGCTCACGAGCAGTACTTC.

The chain joins TRBV29-1 to TRBJ1-1; D is perhaps TRBD1 (5 bases). In germline, CDR1 is SQVTM, CDR2 ANQGSEA. The CDR3 consists of 16 residues. V lost 1 base to trimming and J lost 0 bases, with 15 bases between them. Here the CDR3 DNA reads TGCAGCGTTGAAGGACGGGGGGGAAAATTGAACACTGAAGCTTTCTTT. It specifies CSVEGRGGKLNTEAFF. The whole variable domain, filled in from reference TRBV29-1 and TRBJ1-1, reads SAVISQKPSRDICQRGTSLTIQCQVDSQVTMMFWYRQQPGQSLTLIATANQGSEATYESGFVIDKFPISRPNLTFSTLTVSNMSPEDSSIYLCSVEGRGGKLNTEAFFGQGTRLTVV.

The V and J genes are TRBV7-6 and TRBJ2-3, with D perhaps matching TRBD2 (5 bases). Looked up from germline, CDR1 is SGHVS and CDR2 is FNYEAQ. Trimming cost V 2 bases and J 3 bases, with 12 bases left between them. The CDR3 extends over 15 amino acids. The CDR3 here is CASSLFGGTTDTQYF. The CDR3 nucleotides are TGTGCCAGCAGCTTATTCGGAGGCACGACAGATACGCAGTATTTT.

The CDR3 DNA reads TGTGCCAGCAGCCAAAGGGGCGGACGCAATCAGCCCCAGCATTTT. Its translation: CASSQRGGRNQPQHF. The rearrangement joins TRBV3-1 (or the pseudogene TRBV3-2) to TRBJ1-5, with D possibly TRBD1 on 5 matching bases. Germline V CDR1 and CDR2: LGHDT, YNNKEL (reference sequence). The V end was cut by 2 bases, the J end by 2 bases, with 10 bases between. This CDR3 spans 15 amino acids.

V usage is TRBV14 and J usage is TRBJ1-2, with 8 bases identical to TRBD1. V dropped 3 bases and J dropped 3; count of bases not matched to a gene: 6. The germline CDR1 and CDR2 sequences are SGHDN and FVKESK. CDR3 size: 15 residues. In nucleotides, the CDR3 is TGTGCCAGCAGCCACCTCGGACAGGGCGACTATGGCTACACCTTC. This sequence encodes CASSHLGQGDYGYTF.

The chain carries TRBV29-1 and TRBJ2-3, with unresolved D. Germline values: CDR1 SQVTM, CDR2 ANQGSEA. The CDR3 spans 13 residues. Trimming pared 3 bases from V and 3 bases from J, leaving 10 bases between. The CDR3 loop is CSVDPSLTDTQYF. The CDR3 region has the DNA TGCAGCGTTGATCCTAGTTTGACAGATACGCAGTATTTT.

The chain recombines TRBV6-2 or TRBV6-3 with TRBJ1-2; D ambiguous. This CDR3 spans 14 amino acids. The V end lost 2 bases, the J end lost 4 bases, and 11 bases lay between the germline ends. In germline, CDR1 is MNHEY, CDR2 SVGEGT. The CDR3 region has the DNA TGTGCCAGCAGTTACGTGGGCGAAGGCTATGGCTACACCTTC. It yields the protein CASSYVGEGYGYTF.

The chain has TRBV19 and TRBJ2-2; a weak D match, TRBD1 (6 bases). The germline gives CDR1 LNHDA, CDR2 SQIVND (reference sequence). The ends were cut back, 3 bases at V and 4 bases at J, with 9 bases in the middle. This CDR3 is built from 14 residues. CDR3 sequence (DNA): TGTGCCAGTAGTATGGACAGTCCCACCGGGGAGCTGTTTTTT. Translation gives CASSMDSPTGELFF.

The genes are TRBV7-2 and TRBJ1-5; 8 bases align to TRBD1. Per the germline V gene, CDR1 is SGHTA and CDR2 is FQGNSA. The CDR3 contains 16 residues. Trimming took 0 bases from V and 6 from J; bases not matched to a gene: 7. The CDR3 region has the DNA TGTGCCAGCAGCTTAGCCGCGACAGGGGCCGGTCAGCCCCAGCATTTT. Amino acids: CASSLAATGAGQPQHF.